These T cell receptor beta chains were read from a single sample in a study of CD8+CD57+ T cells in acquired aplastic anemia. TCRdb re-analysed the reads in MiXCR, keeping a single row per CDR3 protein. The sample comprises around 200,000 distinct CDR3 sequences, 55% to 65% of which are singletons, and roughly 61% rests with the top ten. The sample comprised sorted CD4+, CD8+, or CD8+CD57+ T cells (not recorded which) from PBMCs. These receptors all stem from a human donor with aplastic anemia. Each CDR3 is given with its conserved first and last residue. D genes are given only for firm matches. The size of a clone is reported for some rows only, either as once, few or many, or as a class for expanded clones.

D,J,V,size,DNA,CDR3
TRBD1,TRBJ2-7,TRBV11-3,NA,TGTGCCAGCAGCGGGACAGGGGGGGACAGCTCCTACGAGCAGTACTTC,CASSGTGGDSSYEQYF
NA,TRBJ1-6,TRBV20-1,NA,TGCAGTGCTAGAGTCCACCAGGGCGGGGTCAGCAATTCACCCCTCCACTTT,CSARVHQGGVSNSPLHF
NA,TRBJ2-3,TRBV5-6,once,TGTGCCAGCAGCTTGCGGGGGGCGACGAGCACAGATACGCAGTATTTT,CASSLRGATSTDTQYF
NA,TRBJ1-3,TRBV10-3,NA,TGTGCCATCAGTCAAGTCGTAGGCGGTTCCCGCTCTGGAAACACCATATATTTT,CAISQVVGGSRSGNTIYF
TRBD1,TRBJ2-5,TRBV10-2,NA,TGCGCCAGCAGTGCCATGACAGGGGGCAGGGAGACCCAGTACTTC,CASSAMTGGRETQYF
NA,TRBJ2-7,TRBV20-1,NA,TGCAGTGCTAGAGATCGGAGGGCGACCTACGAGCAGTACTTC,CSARDRRATYEQYF
NA,TRBJ2-1,TRBV12-3/TRBV12-4,NA,TGCGCCAGCAGCCACCTAGCGGAGCAGTTCTTC,CASSHLAEQFF
NA,TRBJ1-6,TRBV7-9,NA,TGTGCCAGCAGACCGCCGGGGGGGTTCGGCTCACCCCTCCACTTT,CASRPPGGFGSPLHF
TRBD2,TRBJ2-3,TRBV7-6,many,TGTGCCAGCAGCTTAGGAGCGGGGAACACAGATACGCAGTATTTT,CASSLGAGNTDTQYF
NA,TRBJ1-6,TRBV7-9,NA,TGTGCCAGCAGCGAGGGGTGGGGGGCAGGTAATTCACCCCTCCACTTT,CASSEGWGAGNSPLHF
NA,TRBJ2-1,TRBV24-1,NA,TGTGCCACCAGTGACCGACTGGAGGCTATCGATGAGCAGTTCTTC,CATSDRLEAIDEQFF
NA,TRBJ1-2,TRBV19,NA,TGTGCCAGTAGCGTGCAGTCCGACAACAACTATGGCTACACCTTC,CASSVQSDNNYGYTF
TRBD2,TRBJ2-6,TRBV3-1,NA,TGTGCCAGCAGCCAAGATATGCTAGCGGGGGGGCCTGGGGCCAACGTCCTGACTTTC,CASSQDMLAGGPGANVLTF
NA,TRBJ2-7,TRBV19,NA,TGTGCCAGTAGTATCCAGATGATGGGGGAATACGAGCAGTACTTC,CASSIQMMGEYEQYF
NA,TRBJ1-6,TRBV2,few,TGTGCCAGCAGACCCGACACGGGTAATTCACCCCTCCACTTT,CASRPDTGNSPLHF
NA,TRBJ2-5,TRBV11-1,NA,TGCGCCAGCAGCCAGGGACGTGGGGTACAAGAGACCCAGTACTTC,CASSQGRGVQETQYF
TRBD1,TRBJ1-2,TRBV10-1,NA,TGCGCCAGCAGAAGGACAGGGCTATACTATGGCTACACCTTC,CASRRTGLYYGYTF
NA,TRBJ2-5,TRBV7-2,NA,TGTGCCAGCAGCGTTGCTAGAGAAGAGACCCAGTACTTC,CASSVAREETQYF
TRBD1,TRBJ1-6,TRBV10-3,NA,TGTGCCATTCGGCCGGGACAGGGGGCAAGTGATAATTCACCCCTCCACTTT,CAIRPGQGASDNSPLHF
NA,TRBJ1-5,TRBV27,NA,TGTGCCAGCAGACAGGGCAATCAGCCCCAGCATTTT,CASRQGNQPQHF
NA,TRBJ2-7,TRBV6-5,NA,TGTGCCAGCAGTTCGGCGGGGTCCTACGAGCAGTACTTC,CASSSAGSYEQYF
TRBD2,TRBJ2-5,TRBV7-9,NA,TGTGCCAGCAGCTCATCACTAGCGGGGGAACCAGAGACCCAGTACTTC,CASSSSLAGEPETQYF